These 19 T cell receptor beta chains were sequenced from one sample in a study of blood T cell repertoires in COVID-19. Using immunoSEQ multiplex PCR, the repertoire was profiled, and TCRdb retains in-frame clones only, with some absent. This sample has about 480,000 clones, with 80% to 90% found just once. The sample consisted of peripheral blood. All receptors derive from a man between 18 and 35 years old with COVID-19, enrolled during active disease.

This chain connects TRBV5-8 to TRBJ1-1; 9 nucleotides agree with TRBD1. The CDR3 loop spans 14 amino acids. Per the germline V gene, CDR1 is SGHTS and CDR2 is YDEGEE. Losses at the gene ends were 0 bases for V and 10 bases for J; bases not matched to a gene: 7. The CDR3 region is CASSLDRGRLGAFF. Written as DNA, the CDR3 is TGTGCCAGCAGCTTGGACAGGGGGCGCCTTGGAGCTTTCTTT.

This clone was seen just once. The J gene is TRBJ1-2, the V gene TRBV19, with TRBD1 identical over 8 bases. Germline lookup yields CDR1 LNHDA and CDR2 SQIVND (reference sequence). V gave up 6 bases and J gave up 0 bases; unmatched junction bases: 6. This CDR3 comprises 15 residues. CDR3 residues: CASRDRGHANYGYTF. CDR3 DNA: TGTGCCAGTAGAGACAGGGGCCATGCTAACTATGGCTACACCTTC.

The V gene is TRBV2, the J gene TRBJ2-1, with TRBD2 identical over 11 bases. J was trimmed by 8 bases and V by 6 bases; bases with no gene match: 9. The length of the CDR3 is 15 residues. Germline-derived CDR1 and CDR2 are SNHLY and FYNNEI. CDR3 amino acids: CASRLLAGVRDEQFF. The CDR3 DNA reads as TGTGCCAGCAGGTTACTAGCGGGAGTTAGGGATGAGCAGTTCTTC.

This rearrangement joins TRBV19 to TRBJ2-2; 9 bases fit TRBD1. V shed 7 bases and J 0 bases; nucleotides not matched to a gene: 6. The CDR3 has 16 residues. The germline V gene has CDR1 LNHDA and CDR2 SQIVND (reference sequence). CDR3 DNA: TGTGCCAGTAAATCACAGGGGGCAGCGAACACCGGGGAGCTGTTTTTT. Translation: CASKSQGAANTGELFF.

The chain combines TRBV2 with TRBJ2-7; D is possibly TRBD1 (6 bases). V was pared by 6 bases and J by 12 bases, with 27 bases between. Germline CDR1 and CDR2: SNHLY and FYNNEI. This CDR3 contains 15 residues. The CDR3 loop reads CASSSSWQGRFGWYF. The CDR3 coding sequence is TGTGCCAGCAGCTCCTCCTGGCAGGGGCGGTTCGGTTGGTACTTC.

The CDR3 DNA is TGTGCCAGCAGCTCAGACAACCAAGAGACCCAGTACTTC. Translating it yields CASSSDNQETQYF. This sequence joins TRBV5-4 and TRBJ2-5; D ambiguous. V dropped 3 bases and J dropped 0 bases, with 6 bases sitting between them. Germline assignment: CDR1 SGHNT and CDR2 YYREEE (reference sequence). The CDR3 runs 13 residues.

The gene calls are TRBV20-1 and TRBJ1-5; TRBD1 might be the D (5 bases). This CDR3 spans 15 amino acids. CDR1 and CDR2 (germline): DFQATT, SNEGSKA (reference sequence). Deletions cut 3 bases from V and 7 bases from J, with 19 bases between. CDR3 region: CSASWRGEVRQPQHF. The CDR3, as DNA: TGCAGTGCTAGTTGGAGGGGAGAAGTACGCCAGCCCCAGCATTTT.

The CDR3 spells CASSEQGSNYGYTF. The CDR3 region has the DNA TGTGCCAGCAGCGAACAGGGAAGCAACTATGGCTACACCTTC. The chain combines TRBV2 with TRBJ1-2; a possible D gene is TRBD1 (6 bases). This CDR3 is built from 14 residues. Trimming left V 6 bases short and J 2 bases short, with 13 bases between. Germline CDR1 reads SNHLY; CDR2 reads FYNNEI.

The chain uses TRBV6-1 and TRBJ1-3; D perhaps matches TRBD1 (5 bases). The germline gives CDR1 MNHNS, CDR2 SASEGT. This CDR3 has 17 amino acids. Deletions cut 1 base from V and 0 bases from J, with 13 bases between. CDR3 residues: CASSEVWGGLSGNTIYF. The CDR3 DNA follows: TGTGCCAGCAGTGAAGTGTGGGGGGGACTCTCTGGAAACACCATATATTTT.

The rearrangement uses TRBV12-3 or TRBV12-4 and TRBJ1-1; possible D gene TRBD1, 5 bases. This CDR3 has 13 residues. The germline V and J ends were trimmed by 6 bases and 4 bases, with 12 bases remaining between them. DNA of the CDR3: TGTGCCAGCAGCGCGGCCCAGGGCACTGAAGCTTTCTTT. Amino acid sequence: CASSAAQGTEAFF.

To note about this clone: At the DNA level, this CDR3 is encoded by other sequences in the same sample as well. The chain combines TRBV6-5 with TRBJ1-1; D call uncertain. In germline, CDR1 is MNHEY, CDR2 SVGAGI. V lost 0 bases and J lost 0, with 8 bases in between. The CDR3 covers 15 residues. CDR3 DNA sequence: TGTGCCAGCAGTTACTCGAGGGAGGTGAACACTGAAGCTTTCTTT. Encoded protein: CASSYSREVNTEAFF.

This chain joins TRBV5-4 and TRBJ2-2; D uncertain. Trimming removed 4 bases from V and 7 bases from J, with 11 bases in between. This CDR3 comprises 13 residues. Germline-derived CDR1 and CDR2 are SGHNT and YYREEE (reference sequence). CDR3 sequence reads: CASSVPGGGELFF. As DNA, the CDR3 is TGTGCCAGCAGCGTCCCCGGCGGCGGGGAGCTGTTTTTT.

For the CDR3, the DNA is TGCGCCAGCAGCCAAGAATCAGGCCGCACAGATACGCAGTATTTT. Residues: CASSQESGRTDTQYF. This sequence joins TRBV4-1 and TRBJ2-3; D is uncertain. The V gene lost 0 bases and the J gene lost 1 base, with 8 bases spanning the gap. Germline V CDR1 and CDR2: MGHRA, YSYEKL. The CDR3 covers 15 residues.

This clone was recorded only once. The chain uses TRBV19 and TRBJ1-5; a possible D gene is TRBD1 (5 bases). Trimming took 3 bases from V and 6 from J, leaving 15 bases between them. From germline, CDR1 is LNHDA and CDR2 SQIVND (reference sequence). This CDR3 has 15 amino acids. CDR3 DNA: TGTGCCAGTAGTATTACGCAGGGTGTGGCTCAGCCCCAGCATTTT. It encodes CASSITQGVAQPQHF.

The chain joins TRBV11-3 to TRBJ1-1, with TRBD1 matching over 8 bases. The trim removed 6 bases at V and 0 bases at J, leaving 12 bases unmatched. CDR1 is SGHNT and CDR2 is YENEEA in the germline V gene. The CDR3 length is 17 residues. CDR3 DNA sequence: TGTGCCAGCAGGATGACAGGGGACCTAATCATGAACACTGAAGCTTTCTTT. As protein: CASRMTGDLIMNTEAFF.

V and J are TRBV5-6 and TRBJ2-1, with D perhaps TRBD1 (5 bases). CDR1 and CDR2 (germline): SGHDT, YYEEEE. There are 13 residues in the CDR3. Trimming pared 4 bases from V and 8 bases from J, leaving 13 bases between. CDR3 in amino acids: CASSGRQTYEQFF. In DNA, the CDR3 is TGTGCCAGCAGCGGCCGACAGACCTATGAGCAGTTCTTC. Based on the CDR3 plus reference TRBV5-6 and TRBJ2-1, the full variable domain is DAGVTQSPTHLIKTRGQQVTLRCSPKSGHDTVSWYQQALGQGPQFIFQYYEEEERQRGNFPDRFSGHQFPNYSSELNVNALLLGDSALYLCASSGRQTYEQFFGPGTRLTVL.

CDR3 residues: CASSLVASPYEQYF. Written as DNA, the CDR3 is TGTGCCAGCAGCCTCGTCGCTAGCCCCTACGAGCAGTACTTC. This chain uses TRBV7-9 with TRBJ2-7; maybe TRBD2 (5 bases). Per germline, CDR1 SEHNR and CDR2 FQNEAQ (reference sequence). V was trimmed by 5 bases and J by 2 bases, leaving 13 bases between them. This CDR3 region has 14 residues. The entire variable domain, with the rest obtained from reference TRBV7-9 and TRBJ2-7, is as follows: DTGVSQNPRHKITKRGQNVTFRCDPISEHNRLYWYRQTLGQGPEFLTYFQNEAQLEKSRLLSDRFSAERPKGSFSTLEIQRTEQGDSAMYLCASSLVASPYEQYFGPGTRLTVT.

This chain joins TRBV18 and TRBJ1-6; no definite D call. The CDR3 extends over 12 amino acids. The V and J ends lost 6 bases and 8 bases respectively, with 8 bases between them. Germline V lookup: CDR1 KGHSH, CDR2 LQKENI. CDR3 sequence: CASSPSYSPLHF. CDR3 sequence (DNA): TGTGCCAGCTCTCCAAGCTATTCACCCCTCCACTTT.

The chain uses TRBV6-1 and TRBJ1-2, with 10 bases identical to TRBD1. The J segment lost 7 bases and the V segment lost 3 bases, leaving 8 bases of the junction unmatched. The CDR3 is 15 amino acids. Germline-derived CDR1 and CDR2 are MNHNS and SASEGT. CDR3 bases: TGTGCCAGCAGTGAGCCTCGACAGGGGGCGGGTGGCTACACCTTC. Translating it yields CASSEPRQGAGGYTF.